This TCR beta chain was observed in a study of T-cell reconstitution after alpha-beta-depleted transplantation in children. This clonotype was recorded at least ten times. CDR3 size: 12 residues. V was pared by 4 bases and J by 7 bases, with 11 bases between. Germline assignment: CDR1 SGHRS and CDR2 YFSETQ. This sample's TCRbeta library carried unique molecular identifier barcodes. TCRdb independently ran MiXCR on the PCR reads; one entry per CDR3 protein. Found here are hundreds of thousands of distinct CDR3 sequences, about an eighth of them singletons; the top ten hold under 7%. This rearrangement joins TRBV5-1 to TRBJ1-1; possibly TRBD1 for D (6 bases). The sample here was PBMCs from the stem cell graft donor, taken from the stem cell graft. The sequence was obtained from a human donor who donated a stem cell graft to a child with combined immunodeficiency. The CDR3 loop is CASSIGGIEAFF. The CDR3 bases are TGCGCCAGCAGCATCGGGGGCATTGAAGCTTTCTTT.